The 26 T cell receptor beta chains below were found in one sample sequenced in a study of T cells in women clearing cervical HPV infection. Assay used: immunoSEQ multiplex PCR; TCRdb lists only in-frame clones, some missing. Its table lists roughly 30,000 clones. The sample consisted of blood buffy coat. These receptors were obtained from a woman between 18 and 75 years old with a cervical HPV16 infection that either progressed to CIN3+ or cleared (not recorded which).

To note about this clone: The CDR3 end lies 3 residues beyond the end of the read and is filled in from the germline J gene. The gene calls are TRBV10-1 and TRBJ2-1; 12 bases line up with TRBD2. Germline loops: CDR1 WNHNN, CDR2 SYGVQD (reference sequence). Unmatched junction bases numbered 4, after V lost 4 bases and J lost 9 bases. The CDR3 has 14 residues. CDR3 bases read: TGCGCCAGCAGTGTAACACTAGCGGGAGGTGAG. It specifies CASSVTLAGGE. The whole CDR3 protein reads CASSVTLAGGEQFF.

On this clone: Coverage ceases 3 residues before the CDR3 finishes, and the germline J gene fills in the end. The chain uses TRBV20-1 and TRBJ2-7, with 11 positions matching TRBD2. CDR1 DFQATT and CDR2 SNEGSKA come from the germline V gene (reference sequence). The ends lost 3 bases at V and 5 bases at J; junction bases unmatched: 18. There are 18 residues in the CDR3. CDR3 loop: CSASELRRTSGSSNEQYF. The CDR3 bases that were read are TGCAGTGCTAGCGAGCTCCGGCGGACTAGCGGGTCTTCAAACGAG.

Of note for this clone: Coverage ceases 3 residues before the CDR3 finishes, and the germline J gene fills in the end. The rearrangement links TRBV20-1 to TRBJ2-1; D possibly corresponds to TRBD2 (5 bases). This CDR3 contains 18 residues. Trimming took off 0 bases at V and 7 bases at J, with 25 bases between the two ends. Per germline, CDR1 DFQATT and CDR2 SNEGSKA (reference sequence). The chain's CDR3 is CSARDTEGLAGYKNEQFF. The CDR3 bases that were read are TGCAGTGCTAGAGATACAGAAGGGCTAGCTGGCTACAAGAATGAG.

Remarks on this clone: Read sequence stops 3 residues before the CDR3 end, and the germline J gene provides the missing end. The rearrangement links TRBV19 to TRBJ1-3, with TRBD1 as a possible D gene (6 bases). The CDR3 covers 14 residues. The germline V gene has CDR1 LNHDA and CDR2 SQIVND (reference sequence). The V gene lost 7 bases and the J gene lost 5 bases, with 15 bases spanning the gap. The CDR3 is CASTSETGRNTIYF. The DNA read from the CDR3 is TGTGCCAGTACCTCAGAGACAGGAAGAAACACC.

Notes on this clone: The read ends 3 residues shy of where the CDR3 ends; the end is completed using the germline J gene. The J gene is TRBJ2-7, the V gene TRBV14, with TRBD1 matching over 9 bases. With 1 base clipped from V and 2 bases from J, the junction kept 9 bases outside the gene matches. The germline CDR1 and CDR2 sequences are SGHDN and FVKESK. CDR3 size: 17 residues. CDR3 sequence: CASSQVPDRGYPYEQYF. Incomplete CDR3 DNA: TGTGCCAGCAGCCAAGTTCCCGACAGGGGGTATCCCTACGAG.

Points on this clone: The read finishes 3 residues shy of the CDR3 end, and the germline J gene is used to complete it. The V and J genes are TRBV19 and TRBJ2-3; 7 positions match TRBD1. CDR1 LNHDA and CDR2 SQIVND come from the germline V gene (reference sequence). The CDR3 is made up of 13 amino acids. Trimming took 2 bases from V and 6 from J; bases not matched to a gene: 2. The sequenced CDR3 bases are TGTGCCAGTAGTATAAGGGGGCCGGATACG. The encoded protein is CASSIRGPDT. The whole CDR3 is CASSIRGPDTQYF. Based on the CDR3 plus reference TRBV19 and TRBJ2-3, the full variable domain is DGGITQSPKYLFRKEGQNVTLSCEQNLNHDAMYWYRQDPGQGLRLIYYSQIVNDFQKGDIAEGYSVSREKKESFPLTVTSAQKNPTAFYLCASSIRGPDTQYFGPGTRLTVL.

In the case of this clone: The sequenced fragment ends 3 residues before the CDR3 boundary, so the rest is inferred from the germline J gene. The chain carries TRBV4-1 and TRBJ1-5, with a weak D call TRBD1 (6 bases). Germline CDR1 and CDR2: MGHRA and YSYEKL. V was cut by 4 bases and J by 7 bases, with 17 bases left in between. The length of the CDR3 is 15 residues. The CDR3 here is CASSLDGGAGQPQHF. CDR3 bases read: TGCGCCAGCAGCCTAGATGGGGGGGCAGGACAGCCC.

Points on this clone: The CDR3 goes on 3 residues after the read ends, and that part is filled in from the germline J gene. This sequence joins TRBV28 and TRBJ2-3, with 8 bases that match TRBD2. V was pared by 1 base and J by 6 bases, with 9 bases of the junction left unmatched. CDR3 length: 16 amino acids. Germline loops: CDR1 MDHEN, CDR2 SYDVKM. CDR3 loop: CASSLYGSGVGDTQYF. CDR3 DNA (partial): TGTGCCAGCAGTTTATATGGTAGCGGGGTAGGGGATACG.

With regard to this clone: The CDR3 end lies 3 residues beyond the end of the read and is filled in from the germline J gene. This sequence joins TRBV19 and TRBJ2-1, with TRBD1 as a possible D gene (5 bases). Trimming shortened V by 7 bases and J by 4 bases, and 17 bases separated the two germline ends. Germline V gene lookup returns CDR1 LNHDA and CDR2 SQIVND (reference sequence). CDR3 length: 15 residues. CDR3 protein: CASISLSDTYNEQFF. CDR3 DNA, as far as it was read: TGTGCCAGTATCTCCCTTTCGGACACTTACAATGAG.

Details on this clone: The read terminates 3 residues ahead of where the CDR3 ends, so the germline J gene completes it. This sequence joins TRBV5-1 and TRBJ2-1; D gene ambiguous. The germline CDR1 and CDR2 sequences are SGHRS and YFSETQ. The CDR3 is made up of 13 amino acids. V lost 5 bases, J lost 8 bases, and 14 bases lay in between. The CDR3 spells CASSKGPRDEQFF. CDR3 DNA (partial): TGCGCCAGCAGTAAAGGGCCAAGGGATGAG. Using reference TRBV5-1 and TRBJ2-1 for the parts outside the CDR3, the full variable domain is KAGVTQTPRYLIKTRGQQVTLSCSPISGHRSVSWYQQTPGQGLQFLFEYFSETQRNKGNFPGRFSGRQFSNSRSEMNVSTLELGDSALYLCASSKGPRDEQFFGPGTRLTVL.

A remark on this clone: Sequencing ends 3 residues short of the CDR3 end; the germline J gene provides the rest. The chain uses TRBV5-1 and TRBJ1-2, with D perhaps TRBD1 (5 bases). The CDR3 runs 13 residues. Trimming stripped 5 bases from V and 2 bases from J, with 10 bases between. Germline V gives CDR1 SGHRS, CDR2 YFSETQ. CDR3 region: CASSRGENYGYTF. CDR3 bases read: TGCGCCAGCAGTCGGGGGGAGAACTATGGC.

Details on this clone: The read gets to within 3 residues of the CDR3 end, and the germline J gene fills in the rest. The rearrangement joins TRBV7-9 to TRBJ2-7; D call uncertain. The V gene's germline CDR1 is SEHNR and CDR2 FQNEAQ (reference sequence). The germline V and J ends were trimmed by 2 bases and 6 bases, with 14 bases remaining between them. This CDR3 is built from 14 residues. The sequenced part of the CDR3 DNA is TGTGCCAGCAGCTTATCGGTAGCTGCCGGCGAG. Its protein product is CASSLSVAAGE. The whole CDR3 sequence is CASSLSVAAGEQYF.

About this clone: Sequencing ends 3 residues short of the CDR3 end; the germline J gene provides the rest. The chain uses TRBV19 and TRBJ1-1; TRBD1 agrees at 10 bases. Trimming cost V 8 bases and J 4 bases; bases outside gene matches: 4. CDR1 LNHDA and CDR2 SQIVND come from the germline V gene (reference sequence). The CDR3 has 13 amino acids. The DNA read from the CDR3 is TGTGCCAGTGACGACAGGGGGCTCACTGAA. Translation: CASDDRGLTE. In full, the CDR3 is CASDDRGLTEAFF.

As to this clone: Coverage ceases 3 residues before the CDR3 finishes, and the germline J gene fills in the end. The genes are TRBV5-1 and TRBJ2-5, with a tentative D call TRBD1 (5 bases). Between the trimmed V and J ends, which lost 2 bases and 1 base, there was a span of 6 bases. This CDR3 is built from 13 residues. Germline-derived CDR1 and CDR2 are SGHRS and YFSETQ. CDR3 residues: CASSFDSQETQYF. The CDR3 bases that were read are TGCGCCAGCAGCTTTGACAGCCAAGAGACC. Full variable domain (outside the CDR3, taken from reference TRBV5-1 and TRBJ2-5): KAGVTQTPRYLIKTRGQQVTLSCSPISGHRSVSWYQQTPGQGLQFLFEYFSETQRNKGNFPGRFSGRQFSNSRSEMNVSTLELGDSALYLCASSFDSQETQYFGPGTRLLVL.

About this clone itself: The sequenced fragment ends 3 residues before the CDR3 boundary, so the rest is inferred from the germline J gene. The chain recombines TRBV30 with TRBJ1-6; TRBD1 matches 10 bases. Trimming took 1 base from V and 9 from J; bases not matched to a gene: 6. There are 15 residues in the CDR3. Germline V gives CDR1 GTSNPN, CDR2 SVGIG (reference sequence). The DNA read from the CDR3 is TGTGCCTGGAGTGACCCCGGGACAGGGGTTTCACCC. Its protein product is CAWSDPGTGVSP. The complete CDR3 reads CAWSDPGTGVSPLHF.

In regard to this clone: The read ends 3 residues early relative to the CDR3; the germline J gene fills the gap. The rearrangement links TRBV6-1 to TRBJ2-3; 7 bases line up with TRBD1. Germline CDR1 reads MNHNS; CDR2 reads SASEGT. V was pared by 2 bases and J by 2 bases, with 4 bases of the junction left unmatched. The CDR3 sequence is 15 residues long. The covered CDR3 bases are TGTGCCAGCAGTGAACAGGACAGGAACACAGATACG. Translation: CASSEQDRNTDT. Given in full, the CDR3 is CASSEQDRNTDTQYF.

Comment on this clone: The read terminates 3 residues ahead of where the CDR3 ends, so the germline J gene completes it. The V gene is TRBV7-6, the J gene TRBJ2-3; the match to TRBD2 covers 11 bases. The germline CDR1 and CDR2 sequences are SGHVS and FNYEAQ. This CDR3 comprises 16 residues. Germline trimming cut 5 bases from V and 0 bases from J; bases unmatched to any gene: 4. This chain's CDR3 is CASSPGTSGSTDTQYF. The sequenced part of the CDR3 DNA is TGTGCCAGCAGCCCGGGGACTAGCGGAAGCACAGATACG.

The chain's CDR3 is CASSIGAEAADYTF. The part of the CDR3 DNA that was read is TGTGCCAGTAGTATAGGAGCGGAAGCGGCCGAC. The rearrangement joins TRBV19 to TRBJ1-2; D gene ambiguous. The read ends 3 residues before the CDR3 terminus; that terminus is restored from the germline J gene. The germline V gene has CDR1 LNHDA and CDR2 SQIVND (reference sequence). This CDR3 is built from 14 residues. The full variable domain, in which reference TRBV19 and TRBJ1-2 provide the parts outside the CDR3, is DGGITQSPKYLFRKEGQNVTLSCEQNLNHDAMYWYRQDPGQGLRLIYYSQIVNDFQKGDIAEGYSVSREKKESFPLTVTSAQKNPTAFYLCASSIGAEAADYTFGSGTRLTVV.

A remark on this clone: With the read ending 3 residues before the CDR3 end, the germline J gene is used to fill in that end. The rearrangement joins TRBV29-1 to TRBJ2-2; 8 bases agree with TRBD1. Germline CDR1 SQVTM, CDR2 ANQGSEA. The CDR3 sequence is 13 residues long. V lost 1 base to trimming and J lost 5 bases; unmatched junction nucleotides: 0. This chain's CDR3 is CSVEGQGTGELFF. The sequenced part of the CDR3 DNA is TGCAGCGTTGAAGGACAGGGGACCGGGGAG.

Regarding this clone: The DNA ends 3 residues before the CDR3 does, and the rest of the CDR3 is filled in from the germline J gene. The rearrangement links TRBV20-1 to TRBJ1-4; D uncertain. Germline CDR1 is DFQATT and CDR2 is SNEGSKA (reference sequence). Trimming took 3 bases from V and 6 from J, leaving 11 bases between them. CDR3 length equals 13 residues. The CDR3 sequence is CSASLETYEKLFF. CDR3 DNA (partial): TGCAGTGCTAGCCTAGAGACGTATGAAAAA.

Comment on this clone: The CDR3 end is not reached by the read, which stops 3 residues before it; the germline J gene fills it in. The V gene is TRBV6-2 or TRBV6-3, the J gene TRBJ2-5, with 11 bases that match TRBD2. Germline trimming cut 7 bases from V and 5 bases from J; bases unmatched to any gene: 15. Germline assignment: CDR1 MNHEY and CDR2 SVGEGT. This CDR3 has 17 residues. CDR3 DNA (partial): TGTGCCAGCACCGACGCAACTAGCGGGAGTCCCGTGGAGACC. It yields the protein CASTDATSGSPVET. The full CDR3 is CASTDATSGSPVETQYF.

Of note for this clone: The DNA ends 3 residues before the CDR3 does, and the rest of the CDR3 is filled in from the germline J gene. The chain employs TRBV10-3 and TRBJ1-1, with D possibly matching TRBD1 (6 bases). CDR1 and CDR2 from the germline V gene are ENHRY and SYGVKD. The CDR3 has 13 residues. V gave up 3 bases and J gave up 1 base, with 6 bases separating them. The CDR3 DNA, read in part, is TGTGCCATCAGTGACAGGGGGAACACTGAA. It codes for CAISDRGNTE. From start to end, the CDR3 is CAISDRGNTEAFF.

Regarding this clone: The read terminates 3 residues ahead of where the CDR3 ends, so the germline J gene completes it. V and J are TRBV5-1 and TRBJ2-3; D unresolved. Trimming cost V 4 bases and J 4 bases, with 16 bases left between them. CDR1 and CDR2 from the germline V gene are SGHRS and YFSETQ. The length of the CDR3 is 15 residues. The part of the CDR3 DNA that was read is TGCGCCAGCAGCCCGGGTCGGAGAATTCCAGATACG. This translates into CASSPGRRIPDT. The CDR3 reads in full as CASSPGRRIPDTQYF.

This clone is labeled medium-sized (0.01 to 0.1%) based on frequency. The sequence runs out 3 residues before the end of the CDR3; the remainder is reconstructed from the germline J gene. The chain has TRBV30 and TRBJ2-7; the match to TRBD2 covers 12 bases. CDR3 length: 13 amino acids. Per the germline V gene, CDR1 is GTSNPN and CDR2 is SVGIG (reference sequence). V trimming: 1 base; J trimming: 5 bases; junction bases outside the gene matches: 0. CDR3 loop: CAWSGLAGDEQYF. Partial CDR3 DNA: TGTGCCTGGAGTGGACTAGCGGGAGACGAG.

On this clone itself: With the read ending 3 residues before the CDR3 end, the germline J gene is used to fill in that end. The chain joins TRBV7-9 to TRBJ2-2; 7 nucleotides line up with TRBD1. The junction had 6 bases not matched to a gene; V was cut back by 4 bases and J by 7 bases. Germline V lookup: CDR1 SEHNR, CDR2 FQNEAQ (reference sequence). This CDR3 is 14 amino acids long. The CDR3 protein is CASSSRGRDGELFF. The covered CDR3 bases are TGTGCCAGCAGCTCAAGGGGGCGTGACGGGGAG. Full variable domain (rest looked up from reference TRBV7-9 and TRBJ2-2): DTGVSQNPRHKITKRGQNVTFRCDPISEHNRLYWYRQTLGQGPEFLTYFQNEAQLEKSRLLSDRFSAERPKGSFSTLEIQRTEQGDSAMYLCASSSRGRDGELFFGEGSRLTVL.

For this clone: From the germline J gene comes the end of the CDR3, since the read stops 3 residues before it. The chain employs TRBV30 and TRBJ2-5; the D gene is possibly TRBD2 (5 bases). CDR3 size: 12 residues. Germline V gives CDR1 GTSNPN, CDR2 SVGIG (reference sequence). Trimming took 0 bases from V and 5 from J, leaving 7 bases between them. Incomplete CDR3 DNA: TGTGCCTGGAGTGTACTAGGGGAGACC. This translates into CAWSVLGET. The CDR3 in its entirety is CAWSVLGETQYF.